This TCR beta chain was recorded in a study of T cells after yellow fever vaccination. Study in general: Preparation used SMART-Seq v4 Ultra Low Input for the low-cell-number fractions. Findings and limits, study-wide: Reappearance after the booster was observed for most primary-vaccination clones (about 97% CD4, about 91% CD8).

Each CDR3 protein is one row after TCRdb ran MiXCR on the 5' RACE reads. The sample has about 130,000 distinct CDR3 sequences, almost 9% seen once. This clonotype was seen repeatedly, ten times or more. Its matching antigen is unknown. CDR3 length: 20 amino acids. Trimming cost V 4 bases and J 1 base; bases outside gene matches: 11. The V gene's germline CDR1 is SGDLS and CDR2 YYNGEE. This TCR came from a man younger than 35 who received the YFV17D yellow fever vaccine. The source material was CD8+ T cells sorted from PBMCs, sampled on the day of the yellow fever booster vaccination. V and J are TRBV9 and TRBJ2-1; TRBD2 aligns across 16 bases. In DNA, the CDR3 is TGTGCCAGCAGCTCACCACCGGGACTAGCGGGGGGGCCTTCCTACAATGAGCAGTTCTTC. Protein product: CASSSPPGLAGGPSYNEQFF.